This TCR beta chain was observed in a study of blood T cell repertoires in COVID-19. Study information: The United States, Italy and Spain were the sources of the acute and convalescent COVID-19 samples. Sample material is recorded as cDNA or gDNA derived from T cells, B-cell-depleted T cells, or PBMCs.

Source study methods: Nucleated cell counts were estimated from reference gene primer amplification. Here immunoSEQ multiplex PCR was the method, and the copy in TCRdb shows in-frame clones only, minus some. D and trimming were read from the DNA, whereas the V and J calls and clone size are those reported in that table. The sample gives fewer than 60,000 clones, 75% to 90% of which show up once; over 9.5% is in the top ten. The CDR3 has 14 amino acids. Germline CDR1 KGHSH, CDR2 LQKENI. V was pared by 8 bases and J by 0 bases, with 13 bases between. The rearrangement uses TRBV18 and TRBJ1-1, with unresolved D. The sequence was collected from a human donor with acute or convalescent COVID-19. The donor label of this sample is uncertain. What was sequenced was peripheral blood. The CDR3 loop is CASTTASMNTEAFF. The CDR3 DNA reads TGTGCCAGCACCACCGCGAGTATGAACACTGAAGCTTTCTTT.